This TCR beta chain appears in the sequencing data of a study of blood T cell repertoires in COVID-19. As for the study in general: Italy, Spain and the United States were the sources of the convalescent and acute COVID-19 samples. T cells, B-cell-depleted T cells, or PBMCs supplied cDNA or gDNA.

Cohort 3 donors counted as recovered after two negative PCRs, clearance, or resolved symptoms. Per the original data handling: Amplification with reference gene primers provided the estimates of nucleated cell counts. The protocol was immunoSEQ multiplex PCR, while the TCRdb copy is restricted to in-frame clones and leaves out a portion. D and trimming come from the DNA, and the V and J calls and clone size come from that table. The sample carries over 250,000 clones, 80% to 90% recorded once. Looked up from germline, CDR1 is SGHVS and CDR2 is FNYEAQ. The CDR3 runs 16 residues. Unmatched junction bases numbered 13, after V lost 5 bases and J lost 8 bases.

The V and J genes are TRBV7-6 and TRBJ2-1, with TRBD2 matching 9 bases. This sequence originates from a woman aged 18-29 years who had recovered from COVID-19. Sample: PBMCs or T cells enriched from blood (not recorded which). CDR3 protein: CASSQAGSGGFHEQFF. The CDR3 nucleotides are TGTGCCAGCAGCCAAGCCGGGAGCGGGGGGTTCCATGAGCAGTTCTTC.